The entry below gives a single T cell receptor (beta chain) sequence along with its context. The data stem from a study of blood T cell repertoires in COVID-19. In the study overall: In each case, the material was cDNA or gDNA derived from T cells, B-cell-depleted T cells, or PBMCs.

As handled by the study authors: It was from reference gene primer amplification that nucleated cell counts were estimated. Sequenced by immunoSEQ multiplex PCR; TCRdb stores in-frame clones only, minus some. D and trimming were read from the DNA, whereas the V and J calls and clone size are those reported in that table. The data contain 93,000 or so clones, about 88% of them seen just once; the ten biggest clones take up 5% to 8%. The CDR3 spans 15 residues. The germline V and J ends were trimmed by 2 bases and 4 bases, with 11 bases remaining between them. The germline V gene has CDR1 KGHDR and CDR2 SFDVKD.

The clonotype originates from a human donor in a cohort sampled during active COVID-19. The chain recombines TRBV24-1 with TRBJ1-5; D might be TRBD1 (5 bases). Sequenced input: peripheral blood. This chain's CDR3 is CATSDSQGGNQPQHF. DNA of the CDR3: TGTGCCACCAGTGATTCCCAGGGAGGGAATCAGCCCCAGCATTTT.